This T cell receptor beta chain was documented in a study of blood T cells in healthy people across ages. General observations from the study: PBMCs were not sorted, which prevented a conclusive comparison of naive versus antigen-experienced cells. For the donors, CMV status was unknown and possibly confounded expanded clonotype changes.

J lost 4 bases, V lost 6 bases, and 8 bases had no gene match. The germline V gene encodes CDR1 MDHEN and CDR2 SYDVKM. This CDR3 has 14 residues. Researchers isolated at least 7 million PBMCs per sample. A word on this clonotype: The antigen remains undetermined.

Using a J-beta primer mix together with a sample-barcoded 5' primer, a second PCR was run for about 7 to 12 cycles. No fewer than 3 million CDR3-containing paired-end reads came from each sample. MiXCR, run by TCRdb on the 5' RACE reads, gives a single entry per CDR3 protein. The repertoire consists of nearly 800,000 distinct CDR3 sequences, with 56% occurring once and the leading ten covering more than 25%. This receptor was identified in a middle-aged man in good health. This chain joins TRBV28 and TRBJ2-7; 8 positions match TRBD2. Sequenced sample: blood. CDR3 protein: CASRQPGLVYEQYF. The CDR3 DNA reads TGTGCCAGCAGGCAACCGGGACTAGTATACGAGCAGTACTTC.